These T cell receptor beta chains were read from a single sample in a study of human T cells and chemical hapten exposure. TCRdb processed the RACE reads anew with MiXCR; each CDR3 protein has one entry. The table includes nearly 350,000 distinct CDR3 sequences, approximately 6.3% detected once. The specimen was whole blood, collected in connection with sensitization to the hapten diphenylcyclopropenone (DPC). These receptors originate from a woman aged 18-29 years with alopecia areata. Some clones in this sample may be carry-over from other donors' samples. The CDR3 runs from the conserved cysteine through the conserved F or W. Fields, in order: D gene, V gene, J gene, clone size, CDR3 protein. A D gene is named only where the DNA matches it firmly. Size tells how often a clone was seen (once, few, many) or the class of an expanded clone, and some rows leave it out.

>-|TRBV6-5|TRBJ1-3|-
CASSYGVQSSGNTIYF
>-|TRBV9|TRBJ1-1|-
CASSVGLVNTEAFF
>-|TRBV6-1|TRBJ1-2|many
CASSEAATAEGYTF
>TRBD1|TRBV5-5|TRBJ2-7|-
CASSFGNRGREQYF
>TRBD1|TRBV2|TRBJ1-1|few
CASRGGQGWETEAFF
>TRBD2|TRBV10-3|TRBJ2-3|few
CATREVTQYF
>TRBD1|TRBV11-2|TRBJ1-3|-
CASSRTGGDGNTIYF
>-|TRBV7-9|TRBJ1-1|few
CASSSAGQLNTEAFF
>-|TRBV6-6|TRBJ2-7|few
CASSYREAYHEQYF
>-|TRBV7-2|TRBJ2-7|-
CASRPRGLYEQYF
>-|TRBV5-1|TRBJ2-1|-
CASTFYPTDISYNEQFF
>TRBD1|TRBV5-4|TRBJ1-2|-
CASTRGHGYTF
>TRBD2|TRBV11-3|TRBJ2-3|many
CASSSGGSTDTQYF
>TRBD1|TRBV5-1|TRBJ1-5|few
CASSSAGMDRHQPQHF
>-|TRBV29-1|TRBJ1-1|many
CSPWALPRDTEAFF
>-|TRBV25-1|TRBJ1-2|-
CASRDGRYGYTF
>-|TRBV11-2|TRBJ2-6|-
CASSLDYGISGANVLTF
>TRBD1|TRBV6-5|TRBJ2-5|few
CASSYSYGTGSSQETQYF
>TRBD1|TRBV6-1|TRBJ2-2|-
CASFFILLSWDRGSRELFF
>-|TRBV5-4|TRBJ1-1|-
CASGPLGSKNTEAFF
>-|TRBV11-2|TRBJ2-4|-
CASRLATGAYKNIQYF
>-|TRBV14|TRBJ1-6|-
CASSPRLYSPLHF
>-|TRBV4-3|TRBJ1-3|few
CASSQDPGGGNTIYF
>TRBD2|TRBV7-2|TRBJ2-1|-
CAAARGGRESYNEQFF
>-|TRBV7-2|TRBJ1-1|-
CASSLREGGTEAFF
>-|TRBV2|TRBJ1-5|-
CASSVMVRKLSNQPQHF
>TRBD2|TRBV5-1|TRBJ2-7|many
CASSLATSGGAGEQYF
>-|TRBV6-2/TRBV6-3|TRBJ2-7|many
CASSYDLKRTLTYEQYF
>-|TRBV5-1|TRBJ1-1|few
CASSLAPERTTEAFF
>-|TRBV4-3|TRBJ2-7|many
CASSQEGPGAGYEQYF
>-|TRBV9|TRBJ2-6|many
CASSVGTISGANVLTF
>TRBD1|TRBV7-2|TRBJ1-2|many
CASSRSQGASGYTF
>-|TRBV7-9|TRBJ1-1|few
CASSSLDMNTEAFF
>TRBD2|TRBV5-1|TRBJ2-3|many
CASSSGGPTDTQYF
>-|TRBV12-3/TRBV12-4|TRBJ2-7|-
CASSGGTAGNSYEQYF
>-|TRBV4-3|TRBJ2-3|-
CASSLARAAGDTQYF
>-|TRBV27|TRBJ1-5|-
CASSPRTADQPQHF
>-|TRBV4-2|TRBJ2-1|many
CASSQDPRPGGNEQFF
>-|TRBV21-1|TRBJ2-3|-
CASSNAGLAGGPSTDTQYF
>-|TRBV7-2|TRBJ1-5|-
CASSLGGRSNQPQHF
>-|TRBV5-5|TRBJ2-7|many
CASSFSGTLSYF
>TRBD1|TRBV6-5|TRBJ2-5|-
CASSGDRDGETQYF
>TRBD1|TRBV7-9|TRBJ1-2|few
CASSSLDRALPANYGYTF
>TRBD2|TRBV7-9|TRBJ2-3|few
CASSSSGGPGTQYF
>TRBD1|TRBV28|TRBJ1-2|many
CASSPGQGGGYTF
>-|TRBV2|TRBJ1-6|few
CASSESQYNSPLHF
>-|TRBV3-1|TRBJ1-2|-
CASSQGRSPNYGYTF
>-|TRBV7-8|TRBJ1-4|many
CASSAPTRGEKLFF
>-|TRBV7-2|TRBJ1-1|few
CASSLDTRNTEAFF
>-|TRBV20-1|TRBJ1-2|-
CSASWGLGDYGYTF
>-|TRBV12-3/TRBV12-4|TRBJ1-1|few
CASNPRDGTEAFF
>-|TRBV7-2|TRBJ1-1|few
CASSLLGLMNTEAFF
>-|TRBV29-1|TRBJ1-1|-
CSAGGSNTEAFF
>TRBD1|TRBV6-1|TRBJ2-7|many
CASSLLMGQGKPYEQYF